Listed below are T cell receptor beta chains from one sample, sequenced in a study of T cell responses to AZD1222 COVID-19 vaccine. The protocol was immunoSEQ multiplex PCR, while the TCRdb copy is restricted to in-frame clones and leaves out a portion. The sample has roughly 150,000 clones, 85% to 95% seen once. The starting material was peripheral blood, obtained on day 0 of AZD1222 vaccination. These receptor sequences come from an adult in good health. Both conserved end residues are part of each CDR3. Fields, in order: V gene, clone size, J gene, D gene, CDR3 DNA, CDR3 protein. The D gene is left open where the match is weak. Clone sizes are given selectively: once, few, many, or a class where the clone is expanded.

TRBV5-5	NA	TRBJ1-3	NA	TGTGCCAGCAGCTTGGCCGGGGACACCATATATTTT	CASSLAGDTIYF
TRBV6-6	NA	TRBJ2-7	TRBD2	TGTGCCAGCAGGGGGACTAGCGGGGGGTACGAGCAGTACTTC	CASRGTSGGYEQYF
TRBV19	NA	TRBJ1-4	NA	TGTGCCAGTAGTACCTGGGGGGAAAAACTGTTTTTT	CASSTWGEKLFF
TRBV4-3	NA	TRBJ2-7	NA	TGCGCCAGCAGCCAAGATCAGGGCGGCGGTAGCGAGCAGTACTTC	CASSQDQGGGSEQYF
TRBV5-1	NA	TRBJ2-5	NA	TGCGCCAGCAGCTTGGTCAGGGGATTCCAAGAGACCCAGTACTTC	CASSLVRGFQETQYF
TRBV5-1	NA	TRBJ2-5	NA	TGCGCCAGCAGCTTGCAGCAAGAGACCCAGTACTTC	CASSLQQETQYF
TRBV19	NA	TRBJ1-3	NA	TGTGCCAGTAGCCCGGTGGCAGGGGATGGAAACACCATATATTTT	CASSPVAGDGNTIYF
TRBV18	NA	TRBJ2-7	NA	TGTGCCAGCTCCCTAGGTTACACGGGCCTCAAGTTAAAGCAGTACTTC	CASSLGYTGLKLKQYF
TRBV7-8	NA	TRBJ1-5	NA	TGTGCCAGCAGCTCGGGATCAGGGCAGCCCCAGCATTTT	CASSSGSGQPQHF
TRBV12-3/TRBV12-4	NA	TRBJ2-1	TRBD1	TGTGCCAGCTGGGACAGGGGGAGAAATGAGCAGTTCTTC	CASWDRGRNEQFF
TRBV7-2	few	TRBJ2-2	TRBD1	TGTGCCAGCAGCTTCCTGGGACAGGGAAACGCCGGGGAGCTGTTTTTT	CASSFLGQGNAGELFF
TRBV5-4	NA	TRBJ1-1	TRBD1	TGTGCCAGCAGCTCCGGACAGGGGGTGAACACTGAAGCTTTCTTT	CASSSGQGVNTEAFF
TRBV21-1	NA	TRBJ2-7	NA	TGTGCCAGCAGCAAAGACACCGGCAGAGGGGGCTTATCCTACGAGCAGTACTTC	CASSKDTGRGGLSYEQYF
TRBV2	NA	TRBJ2-1	TRBD2	TGTGCCAGCAGTGAATACCCTAGCGGGAGTATTTCCTACAATGAGCAGTTCTTC	CASSEYPSGSISYNEQFF
TRBV30	once	TRBJ1-5	TRBD1	TGTGCCTGGAGTCCCACAGGGGGCGGCCAGCCCCAGCATTTT	CAWSPTGGGQPQHF
TRBV7-9	NA	TRBJ1-1	NA	TGTGCCAGCAGGGCGCAGGGGTCTGAAGCTTTCTTT	CASRAQGSEAFF
TRBV4-1	NA	TRBJ2-5	NA	TGCGCCAGCAGCCAAGTGGGGGGTGAAGAGACCCAGTACTTC	CASSQVGGEETQYF
TRBV29-1	NA	TRBJ2-7	NA	TGCAGCGTTGACGCCATAACCTCGGGCGAGCAGTACTTC	CSVDAITSGEQYF
TRBV7-7	NA	TRBJ2-5	NA	TGTGCTAGCAGCTTTCAAGGGCCGGGGGAGACCCAGTACTTC	CASSFQGPGETQYF
TRBV19	NA	TRBJ1-2	TRBD1	TGTGCCAGTAGTTTGGGACAGGGTCGCTATGGCTACACCTTC	CASSLGQGRYGYTF
TRBV7-3	NA	TRBJ1-1	NA	TGTGCCAGCAGCCCAGGAGGGGGGGTGGACACTGAAGCTTTCTTT	CASSPGGGVDTEAFF
TRBV6-5	NA	TRBJ2-7	TRBD1	TGTGCCAGCAGTTACTCCACAGGGGCCTACGAGCAGTACTTC	CASSYSTGAYEQYF
TRBV12-3/TRBV12-4	once	TRBJ1-1	NA	TGTGCCAGCAGTTTATCGGGGGTCACTGAAGCTTTCTTT	CASSLSGVTEAFF
TRBV18	once	TRBJ1-1	NA	TGTGCCAGCTCACCAAAGTGGCCGGGGGCCCTGAACACTGAAGCTTTCTTT	CASSPKWPGALNTEAFF
TRBV27	NA	TRBJ1-5	NA	TGTGCCAGCAGTTCCGAAGGATCTGGCAATCAGCCCCAGCATTTT	CASSSEGSGNQPQHF
TRBV7-9	NA	TRBJ2-2	TRBD2	TGTGCCAGCAGCCCCCGACTAGCGGGAGGCGGCGGGGAGCTGTTTTTT	CASSPRLAGGGGELFF
TRBV12-3/TRBV12-4	once	TRBJ2-1	NA	TGTGCCAGCAGAGCCCTAGGGAATGAGCAGTTCTTC	CASRALGNEQFF
TRBV12-3/TRBV12-4	NA	TRBJ2-7	NA	TGTGCCAGCAGTCCGGACACTTACTACGAGCAGTACTTC	CASSPDTYYEQYF
TRBV5-1	NA	TRBJ2-2	TRBD2	TGCGCCAGCAGCCCGAGCCTAGCGGGAGGGACATCCGGGGAGCTGTTTTTT	CASSPSLAGGTSGELFF
TRBV25-1	NA	TRBJ2-3	TRBD2	TGTGCCAGCAGTGTGGCGGGAGACACAGATACGCAGTATTTT	CASSVAGDTDTQYF
TRBV7-9	once	TRBJ1-5	TRBD1	TGTGCCAGCAGCCCCTGGACAGGGGGCGATCAGCCCCAGCATTTT	CASSPWTGGDQPQHF
TRBV2	NA	TRBJ1-5	NA	TGTGCCAGCAGTGAAGGGGGGGTAAGGCAGCCCCAGCATTTT	CASSEGGVRQPQHF
TRBV30	once	TRBJ1-5	NA	TGTGCCTGGAGTGTACGGGCCAATCAGCCCCAGCATTTT	CAWSVRANQPQHF
TRBV28	NA	TRBJ2-7	NA	TGTGCCAGCAGTTTTGGTGTTTTCTCCTACGAGCAGTACTTC	CASSFGVFSYEQYF
TRBV18	NA	TRBJ2-1	NA	TGTGCCAGCTCACCGTCCGGGACTCAGATCTATGAGCAGTTCTTC	CASSPSGTQIYEQFF
TRBV2	NA	TRBJ1-1	NA	TGTGCCAGCCGCGTCGCCGACAGAAACACTGAAGCTTTCTTT	CASRVADRNTEAFF
TRBV19	NA	TRBJ2-2	TRBD2	TGTGCCACTTTAGCGGGAGCGGGCACCGGGGAGCTGTTTTTT	CATLAGAGTGELFF
TRBV6-5	NA	TRBJ1-1	NA	TGTGCCAGCAGTTACGAACCGGGGTCGAACACTGAAGCTTTCTTT	CASSYEPGSNTEAFF